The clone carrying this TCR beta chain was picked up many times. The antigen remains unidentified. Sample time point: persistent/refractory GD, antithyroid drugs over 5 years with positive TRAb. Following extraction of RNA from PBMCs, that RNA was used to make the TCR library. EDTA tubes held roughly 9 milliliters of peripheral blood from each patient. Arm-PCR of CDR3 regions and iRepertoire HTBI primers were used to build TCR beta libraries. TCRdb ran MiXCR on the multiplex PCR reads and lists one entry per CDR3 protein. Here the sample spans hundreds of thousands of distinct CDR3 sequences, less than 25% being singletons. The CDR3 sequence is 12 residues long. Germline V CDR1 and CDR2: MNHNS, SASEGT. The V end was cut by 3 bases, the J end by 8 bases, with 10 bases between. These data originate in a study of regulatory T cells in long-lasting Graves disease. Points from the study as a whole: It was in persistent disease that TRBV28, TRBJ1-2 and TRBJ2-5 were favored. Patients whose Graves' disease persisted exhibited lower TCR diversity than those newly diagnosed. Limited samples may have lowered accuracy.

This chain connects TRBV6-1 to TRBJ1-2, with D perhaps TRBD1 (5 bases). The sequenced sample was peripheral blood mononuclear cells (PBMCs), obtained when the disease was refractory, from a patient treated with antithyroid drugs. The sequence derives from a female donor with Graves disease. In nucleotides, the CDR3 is TGTGCCAGCAGTGAGGGGGTTCAGGGCTACACCTTC. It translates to CASSEGVQGYTF.